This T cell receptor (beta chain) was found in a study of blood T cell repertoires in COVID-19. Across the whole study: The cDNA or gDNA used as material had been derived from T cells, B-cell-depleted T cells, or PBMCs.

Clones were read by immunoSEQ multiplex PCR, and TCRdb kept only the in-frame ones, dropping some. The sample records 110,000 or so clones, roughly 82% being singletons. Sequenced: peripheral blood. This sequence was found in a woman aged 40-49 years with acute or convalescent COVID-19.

For the CDR3, the DNA is TGCAGCGTTTCGTCCGGGACAGGGGTTGAAGCTTTCTTT. Translating it yields CSVSSGTGVEAFF. The chain carries TRBV29-1 and TRBJ1-1; 10 nucleotides line up with TRBD1. The V gene's germline CDR1 is SQVTM and CDR2 ANQGSEA. This CDR3 contains 13 residues. After removal of 5 bases from V and 7 bases from J, the junction contained 7 bases not matched to a gene.